This T cell receptor beta chain was identified in a study of response to subunit inactivated influenza vaccine. The sample holds many counts of this clonotype. Its antigen is not identified. The CDR3 sequence is 15 residues long. The germline V and J ends were trimmed by 3 bases and 0 bases, with 13 bases remaining between them. Germline V gives CDR1 DFQATT, CDR2 SNEGSKA (reference sequence). Study observations and caveats: Only a handful of new T cells, the authors suggested, are recruited with each seasonal influenza vaccination.

MiXCR, run by TCRdb on the RT-PCR reads, gives a single entry per CDR3 protein. The sample holds roughly 190,000 distinct CDR3 sequences; approximately 15% are singletons and the top ten take roughly 25%. The sequenced sample was CD8+ T cells sorted from PBMCs, obtained less than 6 days after vaccination. The J gene is TRBJ2-3, the V gene TRBV20-1; weak D call: TRBD2 (5 bases). The TCR comes from a middle-aged man who received an inactivated influenza vaccine. The CDR3 DNA reads as TGCAGTGCTAGCCCAGCGGCCACTAGCACAGATACGCAGTATTTT. It is translated as CSASPAATSTDTQYF.